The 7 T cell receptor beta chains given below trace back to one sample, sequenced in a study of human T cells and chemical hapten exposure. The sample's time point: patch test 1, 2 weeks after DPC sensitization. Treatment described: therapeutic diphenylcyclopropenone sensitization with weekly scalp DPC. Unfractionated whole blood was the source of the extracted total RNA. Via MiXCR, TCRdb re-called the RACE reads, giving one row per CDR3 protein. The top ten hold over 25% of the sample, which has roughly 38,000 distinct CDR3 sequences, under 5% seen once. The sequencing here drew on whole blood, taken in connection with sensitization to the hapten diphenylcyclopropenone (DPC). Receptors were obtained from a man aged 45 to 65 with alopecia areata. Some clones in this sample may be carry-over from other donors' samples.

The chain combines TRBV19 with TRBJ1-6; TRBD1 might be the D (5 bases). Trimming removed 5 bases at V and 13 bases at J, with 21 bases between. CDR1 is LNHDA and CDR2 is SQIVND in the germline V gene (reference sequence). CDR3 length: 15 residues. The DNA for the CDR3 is TGTGCCAGTAGTGCGCCGGGACGGGTTGTAAAGCCCCTCCACTTT. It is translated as CASSAPGRVVKPLHF.

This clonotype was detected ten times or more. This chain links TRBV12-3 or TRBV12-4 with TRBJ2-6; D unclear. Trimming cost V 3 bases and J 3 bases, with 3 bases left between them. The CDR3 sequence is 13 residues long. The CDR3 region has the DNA TGTGCCAGCAGTTTTTTTGGGGCCAACGTCCTGACTTTC. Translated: CASSFFGANVLTF.

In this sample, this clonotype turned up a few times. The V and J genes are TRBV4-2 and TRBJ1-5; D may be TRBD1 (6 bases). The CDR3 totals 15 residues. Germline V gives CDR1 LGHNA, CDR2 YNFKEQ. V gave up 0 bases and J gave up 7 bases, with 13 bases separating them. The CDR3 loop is CASSQDNRAGQPQHF. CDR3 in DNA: TGTGCCAGCAGCCAAGATAACAGGGCGGGACAGCCCCAGCATTTT.

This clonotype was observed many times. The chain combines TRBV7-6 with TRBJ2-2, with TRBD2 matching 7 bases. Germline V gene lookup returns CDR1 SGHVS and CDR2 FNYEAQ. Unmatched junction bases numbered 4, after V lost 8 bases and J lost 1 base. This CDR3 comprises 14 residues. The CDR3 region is CASSWTRNTGELFF. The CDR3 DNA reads TGTGCCAGCTCCTGGACTAGGAACACCGGGGAGCTGTTTTTT.

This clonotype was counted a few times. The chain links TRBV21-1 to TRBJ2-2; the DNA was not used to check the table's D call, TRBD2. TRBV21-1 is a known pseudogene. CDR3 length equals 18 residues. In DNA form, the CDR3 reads TGTGCCAGCAGCAAAGTTGGAGAGCGGGAGGGACACACCGGGGAGCTGTTTTTT. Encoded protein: CASSKVGEREGHTGELFF.

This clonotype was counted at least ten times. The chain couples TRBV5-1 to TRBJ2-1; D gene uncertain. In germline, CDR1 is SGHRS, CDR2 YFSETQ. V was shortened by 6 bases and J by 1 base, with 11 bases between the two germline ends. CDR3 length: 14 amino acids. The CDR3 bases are TGCGCCAGCACCGATGATAATTCCTACAATGAGCAGTTCTTC. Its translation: CASTDDNSYNEQFF.

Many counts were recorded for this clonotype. The CDR3 nucleotides read TGTGCCAGCAGCTTAAGTCTACGCGGGAGTGTCCACGAGCAGTACTTC. This encodes CASSLSLRGSVHEQYF. The chain employs TRBV7-2 and TRBJ2-7; 7 bases are a match to TRBD2. Germline V gene sequence: CDR1 SGHTA, CDR2 FQGNSA. With 2 bases clipped from V and 5 bases from J, the junction kept 12 bases outside the gene matches. CDR3 length: 16 residues.